This TCR beta chain appears in the sequencing data of a study of shared clonotypes between healthy human individuals. Naive CD8 isolation took CD45RO-negative cells positively selected for CCR7 and excluded terminally differentiated effector memory CD45RA+ cells. Authors' methods: Owing to the provision of junction-only sequences devoid of quality scores by immunoSEQ, filtering differed. TCRdb's table, derived via immunoSEQ multiplex PCR, lists solely in-frame clones and lacks some. The V and J calls and the clone size are those of that table, but D and trimming were determined from the DNA. The sample contains about 2.1 million clones, just under 95% of which appear only once. This sequence originates from a young man in good health. Some clones in this sample may be carry-over from other donors' samples. The specimen sequenced was naive CD8+ T cells from PBMCs.

CDR3 coding DNA: TGTGCCAGCACCCCCCTATCTGCGGGACTAGCGGGAGATACGCAGTATTTT. Translated, it gives CASTPLSAGLAGDTQYF. The V gene is TRBV7-2, the J gene TRBJ2-3; 12 positions agree with TRBD2. CDR1 and CDR2 (germline): SGHTA, FQGNSA. CDR3 length: 17 amino acids. V shed 7 bases and J 5 bases; nucleotides not matched to a gene: 13.